Listed here is a single T cell receptor beta chain. Its antigen is not identified. The data derive from a study of response to subunit inactivated influenza vaccine. Findings and limits, study-wide: Few additional T cells are recruited per seasonal influenza vaccination, authors suggested.

One entry per CDR3 protein results from TCRdb running MiXCR on the RT-PCR reads. The sample consists of about 800,000 distinct CDR3 sequences, 20% to 25% of them appearing once. The germline V gene encodes CDR1 DFQATT and CDR2 SNEGSKA (reference sequence). The CDR3 sequence is 14 residues long. The J segment lost 4 bases and the V segment lost 5 bases, leaving 9 bases of the junction unmatched. Sequencing was performed on PBMCs from blood, taken roughly 5 days after vaccination. This clonotype was sampled from a man aged 45 to 65 who received an inactivated influenza vaccine. V usage is TRBV20-1 and J usage is TRBJ2-7, with TRBD2 matching over 9 bases. The CDR3 spells CSAPDSGRTYEQYF. CDR3 in DNA: TGCAGTGCTCCGGATAGCGGGAGAACTTACGAGCAGTACTTC.